The next 26 T cell receptor beta chains were all read from a single sample in a study of human T cells and chemical hapten exposure. TCRdb processed the RACE reads anew with MiXCR; each CDR3 protein has one entry. Counted here are 200,000 to 300,000 distinct CDR3 sequences, 7.5% to 9% occurring once; the ten biggest clones make up 2% to 2.5%. This sample's time point: pre-sensitization, week 0. Treatment denoted: therapeutic diphenylcyclopropenone sensitization with weekly scalp DPC. The sequenced sample was whole blood, obtained in connection with sensitization to the hapten diphenylcyclopropenone (DPC). The origin of the receptors is a woman in her 40s with alopecia areata. Some clones in this sample may be carry-over from other donors' samples.

The J gene is TRBJ2-3, the V gene TRBV7-9, with D perhaps TRBD2 (5 bases). Germline V lookup: CDR1 SEHNR, CDR2 FQNEAQ (reference sequence). This CDR3 contains 15 residues. V lost 5 bases and J 2 bases, leaving 14 bases between the germline ends. The CDR3 loop is CASSPSSGYTDTQYF. CDR3 bases: TGTGCCAGCAGCCCAAGCAGCGGATACACAGATACGCAGTATTTT.

This clonotype turned up a few times. The rearrangement links TRBV9 to TRBJ1-3; 9 bases map to TRBD1. Looked up from germline, CDR1 is SGDLS and CDR2 is YYNGEE. The junction had 9 bases not matched to a gene; V was cut back by 4 bases and J by 4 bases. The CDR3 sequence is 16 residues long. The CDR3 region is CASSPRDRGGGNTIYF. The CDR3 DNA is TGTGCCAGCAGCCCCCGTGACAGGGGGGGCGGAAACACCATATATTTT.

In its sample, this clonotype was seen a few times. The V call is TRBV4-1, the J call TRBJ2-5; D not certain. Trimming took off 0 bases at V and 4 bases at J, with 6 bases between the two ends. Germline assignment: CDR1 MGHRA and CDR2 YSYEKL. The CDR3 runs 13 residues. The chain's CDR3 is CASSQEWVETQYF. The CDR3 nucleotides are TGCGCCAGCAGCCAAGAATGGGTAGAGACCCAGTACTTC.

J is TRBJ2-6 and V is TRBV2, with 10 bases identical to TRBD1. The CDR3 runs 16 residues. Per the germline V gene, CDR1 is SNHLY and CDR2 is FYNNEI. V lost 8 bases, J lost 0 bases, and 4 bases stayed unmatched. In nucleotides, the CDR3 is TGTGCCAGCTTGGGACAGGGGAGCTCTGGGGCCAACGTCCTGACTTTC. Translated, it gives CASLGQGSSGANVLTF.

The chain uses TRBV7-8 and TRBJ2-3; D is perhaps TRBD2 (6 bases). V shed 1 base and J shed 2 bases, with 25 bases lying between them. CDR1 and CDR2 from the germline V gene are SGHVS and FQNEAQ. The CDR3 has 20 amino acids. The DNA of the CDR3 is TGTGCCAGCAGCTTAGTGGGTGCCGAGACTAGAAGATTTTACACAGATACGCAGTATTTT. Amino acid sequence: CASSLVGAETRRFYTDTQYF.

This clonotype was seen many times. The chain employs TRBV28 and TRBJ2-7; 12 nucleotides line up with TRBD2. V lost 6 bases and J lost 2; bases outside the gene matches: 5. Germline V gene lookup returns CDR1 MDHEN and CDR2 SYDVKM. CDR3 size: 15 residues. This CDR3 is CASSPGLAGTYEQYF. CDR3 DNA: TGTGCCAGCAGCCCCGGACTAGCGGGAACCTACGAGCAGTACTTC. Full variable domain (rest looked up from reference TRBV28 and TRBJ2-7): DVKVTQSSRYLVKRTGEKVFLECVQDMDHENMFWYRQDPGLGLRLIYFSYDVKMKEKGDIPEGYSVSREKKERFSLILESASTNQTSMYLCASSPGLAGTYEQYFGPGTRLTVT.

This clonotype was observed a few times. The CDR3 region has the DNA TGTGCCAGCAGTCCCTTACGTGTTTATAGCAATCAGCCCCAGCATTTT. Encoded protein: CASSPLRVYSNQPQHF. This chain joins TRBV28 and TRBJ1-5; D ambiguous. Germline V gene sequence: CDR1 MDHEN, CDR2 SYDVKM. The CDR3 covers 16 residues. Trimming left V 5 bases short and J 0 bases short, with 14 bases between.

The chain couples TRBV10-3 to TRBJ1-1, with a weak D call TRBD1 (6 bases). This CDR3 comprises 15 residues. V was cut by 3 bases and J by 2 bases, with 13 bases left in between. Germline V gene lookup returns CDR1 ENHRY and CDR2 SYGVKD. The CDR3 nucleotides read TGTGCCATCAGTGAAGGGACACTGGTTAACACTGAAGCTTTCTTT. This gives the protein CAISEGTLVNTEAFF.

The chain joins TRBV28 to TRBJ1-2, with D possibly TRBD1 on 5 matching bases. Germline values: CDR1 MDHEN, CDR2 SYDVKM. V was clipped by 2 bases and J by 5 bases, with 12 bases between them. The CDR3 is made up of 14 amino acids. The CDR3, as DNA: TGTGCCAGCAGTTTACGGGCAGGGCCTTATGGCTACACCTTC. Translating gives CASSLRAGPYGYTF.

This clonotype came up many times. V gene TRBV6-5 combines with J gene TRBJ1-3; 11 bases match TRBD1. CDR1 is MNHEY, CDR2 SVGAGI, per germline. The CDR3 has 15 amino acids. V trimming: 6 bases; J trimming: 4 bases; junction bases outside the gene matches: 5. CDR3 bases: TGTGCCAGCAGGCGGACAGGGGGCGTCGGAAACACCATATATTTT. Translation gives CASRRTGGVGNTIYF.

This clonotype was picked up many times. J is TRBJ2-1 and V is TRBV28; maybe TRBD1 (6 bases). Trimming took 8 bases from V and 3 from J, leaving 14 bases between them. Germline values: CDR1 MDHEN, CDR2 SYDVKM. The CDR3 spans 14 residues. CDR3: CASAGTGIYNEQFF. In DNA form, the CDR3 reads TGTGCCAGCGCCGGAACAGGGATCTACAATGAGCAGTTCTTC.

V and J are TRBV13 and TRBJ2-1; no clear D. Germline V lookup: CDR1 PRHDT, CDR2 FYEKMQ (reference sequence). V dropped 5 bases and J dropped 9 bases, with 11 bases sitting between them. The CDR3 is 12 residues long. CDR3 DNA: TGTGCCAGCAGCCAGAAGGCCCGTGAGCAGTTCTTC. Its protein is CASSQKAREQFF.

There are a few counts of this clonotype. The chain recombines TRBV12-3 or TRBV12-4 with TRBJ2-7; 7 bases fit TRBD1. J gave up 3 bases and V 6 bases, and 5 bases lay outside the gene matches. CDR3 size: 13 residues. The CDR3, as DNA: TGTGCCAGCAGGAGACAGGGATTCTACGAGCAGTACTTC. As protein: CASRRQGFYEQYF.

The chain couples TRBV12-3 or TRBV12-4 to TRBJ2-3, with 8 bases aligning to TRBD1. CDR3 size: 19 residues. The V segment lost 8 bases and the J segment 2 bases; nucleotides outside the gene matches: 21. The chain's CDR3 is CASAFRRRGLRPPTDTQYF. The CDR3 DNA is TGTGCCAGCGCTTTCCGTCGCAGGGGGCTTCGTCCCCCCACAGATACGCAGTATTTT.

This clonotype turned up a few times. The V call is TRBV19, the J call TRBJ1-2, with D unclear. CDR1 and CDR2 (germline): LNHDA, SQIVND (reference sequence). The germline V and J ends were trimmed by 9 bases and 6 bases, with 17 bases remaining between them. There are 13 residues in the CDR3. The CDR3 DNA reads as TGTGCCAGCAAACTCGGGATGAGTGATGGCTACACCTTC. Translation gives CASKLGMSDGYTF.

This clonotype was seen a few times. The chain's CDR3 is CASSLDGSTQYF. CDR3 nucleotides: TGCGCCAGCAGCCTCGACGGTTCCACGCAGTATTTT. V is TRBV5-1 and J is TRBJ2-3; D remains ambiguous. From germline, CDR1 is SGHRS and CDR2 YFSETQ. V lost 4 bases and J 9 bases, leaving 12 bases between the germline ends. The CDR3 loop spans 12 amino acids. The full variable domain, with the rest looked up from reference TRBV5-1 and TRBJ2-3, is KAGVTQTPRYLIKTRGQQVTLSCSPISGHRSVSWYQQTPGQGLQFLFEYFSETQRNKGNFPGRFSGRQFSNSRSEMNVSTLELGDSALYLCASSLDGSTQYFGPGTRLTVL.

This clonotype occurred a few times. The chain couples TRBV29-1 to TRBJ2-2; D is uncertain. Germline CDR1 is SQVTM and CDR2 is ANQGSEA. Between the trimmed V and J ends, which lost 6 bases and 0 bases, there was a span of 17 bases. This CDR3 contains 16 residues. CDR3 nucleotides: TGCAGCGTAAGGACGGGCATCCCTTCGAACACCGGGGAGCTGTTTTTT. The encoded protein is CSVRTGIPSNTGELFF.

The CDR3 nucleotides read TGCAGTGCTAGAGACCCGACTAGCGGGACCCTCAATGAGCAGTTCTTC. It yields the protein CSARDPTSGTLNEQFF. This sequence joins TRBV20-1 and TRBJ2-1; TRBD2 aligns across 11 bases. CDR1 is DFQATT, CDR2 SNEGSKA, per germline (reference sequence). The CDR3 has 16 amino acids. Trimming removed 0 bases from V and 6 bases from J; junction bases left unmatched: 7.

This clonotype has ten or more counts. The rearrangement joins TRBV28 to TRBJ1-4; D unclear. Trimming took 3 bases from V and 10 from J, leaving 9 bases between them. The CDR3 has 12 residues. Germline V lookup: CDR1 MDHEN, CDR2 SYDVKM. DNA for the CDR3: TGTGCCAGCAGTTTGAACAAGGGAAAACTGTTTTTT. This codes for CASSLNKGKLFF.

This clonotype was observed at least ten times. The rearrangement links TRBV7-2 to TRBJ2-3, with unresolved D. CDR1 and CDR2 from the germline V gene are SGHTA and FQGNSA. Trimming removed 4 bases from V and 1 base from J, with 9 bases in between. The length of the CDR3 is 14 residues. The CDR3 DNA follows: TGTGCCAGCAGCTCCGCCCAGGGCACAGATACGCAGTATTTT. It specifies CASSSAQGTDTQYF.

In its sample, this clonotype was seen a few times. The V and J genes are TRBV2 and TRBJ1-1, with D perhaps TRBD1 (5 bases). Germline CDR1 reads SNHLY; CDR2 reads FYNNEI. Trimming left V 6 bases short and J 5 bases short, with 13 bases between. CDR3 length equals 13 residues. The CDR3 is CASRWDFGTEAFF. In DNA form, the CDR3 reads TGTGCCAGCAGGTGGGACTTTGGGACTGAAGCTTTCTTT.

This clonotype showed up many times. This chain joins TRBV28 and TRBJ2-7; 8 bases align to TRBD2. Germline CDR1 is MDHEN and CDR2 is SYDVKM. The CDR3 spans 14 residues. V lost 4 bases to trimming and J lost 2 bases; unmatched junction nucleotides: 4. The CDR3 protein is CASSSGTRAYEQYF. The DNA of the CDR3 is TGTGCCAGCAGTTCCGGGACTAGGGCCTACGAGCAGTACTTC.

The V and J genes are TRBV6-2 or TRBV6-3 and TRBJ2-7; D is uncertain. V gave up 5 bases and J gave up 0 bases, with 14 bases separating them. Germline values: CDR1 MNHEY, CDR2 SVGEGT. The CDR3 is 15 amino acids. CDR3 loop: CASSEEAISSYEQYF. CDR3 bases: TGTGCCAGCAGTGAAGAAGCGATTAGCTCCTACGAGCAGTACTTC.

The chain couples TRBV19 to TRBJ2-4; D ambiguous. The CDR3 totals 14 residues. The V end was cut by 6 bases, the J end by 1 base, with 10 bases between. The germline V gene encodes CDR1 LNHDA and CDR2 SQIVND (reference sequence). In DNA form, the CDR3 reads TGTGCCAGTAGAAAGGACGTGGCCAAAAACATTCAGTACTTC. This codes for CASRKDVAKNIQYF.

DNA for the CDR3: TGTGCCAGCAGCGTAGCTCCAGGTCAAGAGACCCAGTACTTC. This sequence encodes CASSVAPGQETQYF. This chain joins TRBV9 and TRBJ2-5, with unresolved D. Germline CDR1 is SGDLS and CDR2 is YYNGEE. This CDR3 has 14 amino acids. Trimming cost V 0 bases and J 2 bases, with 8 bases left between them.

In its sample, this clonotype was seen a few times. DNA for the CDR3: TGTGCCAGCAGCTTGGTCGGCCTTTATGGCTACACCTTC. Translating it yields CASSLVGLYGYTF. The chain combines TRBV7-2 with TRBJ1-2; D not certain. The CDR3 loop spans 13 amino acids. Trimming stripped 3 bases from V and 5 bases from J, with 10 bases between. In germline, CDR1 is SGHTA, CDR2 FQGNSA. The whole variable domain, filled in from reference TRBV7-2 and TRBJ1-2, reads GAGVSQSPSNKVTEKGKDVELRCDPISGHTALYWYRQSLGQGLEFLIYFQGNSAPDKSGLPSDRFSAERTGGSVSTLTIQRTQQEDSAVYLCASSLVGLYGYTFGSGTRLTVV.